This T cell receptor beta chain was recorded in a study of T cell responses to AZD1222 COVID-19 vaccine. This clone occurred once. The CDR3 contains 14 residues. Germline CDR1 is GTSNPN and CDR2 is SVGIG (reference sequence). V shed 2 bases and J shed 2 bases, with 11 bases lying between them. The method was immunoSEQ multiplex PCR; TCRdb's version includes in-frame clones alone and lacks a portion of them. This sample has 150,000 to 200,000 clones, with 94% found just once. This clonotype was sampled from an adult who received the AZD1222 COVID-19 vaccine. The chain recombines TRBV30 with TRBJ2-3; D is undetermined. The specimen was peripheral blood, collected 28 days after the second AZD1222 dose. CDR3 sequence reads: CAWSPGLHTDTQYF. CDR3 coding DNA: TGTGCCTGGAGTCCCGGGTTACACACAGATACGCAGTATTTT.